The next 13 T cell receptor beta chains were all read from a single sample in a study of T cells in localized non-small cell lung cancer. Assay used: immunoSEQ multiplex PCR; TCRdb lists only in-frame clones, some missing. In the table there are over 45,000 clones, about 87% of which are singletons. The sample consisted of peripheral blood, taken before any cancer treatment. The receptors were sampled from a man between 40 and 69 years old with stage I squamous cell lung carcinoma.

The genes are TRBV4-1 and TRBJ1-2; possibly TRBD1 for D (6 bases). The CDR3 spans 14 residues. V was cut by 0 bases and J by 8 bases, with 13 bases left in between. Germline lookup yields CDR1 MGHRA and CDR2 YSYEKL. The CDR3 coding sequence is TGCGCCAGCAGCCAAGATCGCGGGGGCCTCGGCTACACCTTC. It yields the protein CASSQDRGGLGYTF.

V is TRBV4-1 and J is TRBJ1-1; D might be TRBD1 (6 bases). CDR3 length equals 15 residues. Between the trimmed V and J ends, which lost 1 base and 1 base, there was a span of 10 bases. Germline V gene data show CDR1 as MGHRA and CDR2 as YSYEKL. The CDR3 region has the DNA TGCGCCAGCAGCCAAGGAAGGGGGAGGAACACTGAAGCTTTCTTT. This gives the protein CASSQGRGRNTEAFF.

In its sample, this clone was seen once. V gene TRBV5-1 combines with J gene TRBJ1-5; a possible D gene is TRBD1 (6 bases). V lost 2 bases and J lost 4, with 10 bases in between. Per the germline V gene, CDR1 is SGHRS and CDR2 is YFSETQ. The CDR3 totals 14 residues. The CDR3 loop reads CASSLGTPNQPQHF. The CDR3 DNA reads TGCGCCAGCAGCTTAGGGACACCTAATCAGCCCCAGCATTTT.

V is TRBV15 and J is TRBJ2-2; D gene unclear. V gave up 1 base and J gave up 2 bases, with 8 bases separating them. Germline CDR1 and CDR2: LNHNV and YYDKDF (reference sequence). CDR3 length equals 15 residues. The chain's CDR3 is CATSRGVPNTGELFF. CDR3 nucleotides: TGTGCCACCAGCAGAGGAGTTCCAAACACCGGGGAGCTGTTTTTT.

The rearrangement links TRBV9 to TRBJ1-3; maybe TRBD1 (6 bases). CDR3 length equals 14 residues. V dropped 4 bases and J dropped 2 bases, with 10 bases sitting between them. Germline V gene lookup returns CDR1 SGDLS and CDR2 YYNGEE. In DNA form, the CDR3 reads TGTGCCAGCAGCCCTGAGGGGGCTGGAAACACCATATATTTT. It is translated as CASSPEGAGNTIYF.

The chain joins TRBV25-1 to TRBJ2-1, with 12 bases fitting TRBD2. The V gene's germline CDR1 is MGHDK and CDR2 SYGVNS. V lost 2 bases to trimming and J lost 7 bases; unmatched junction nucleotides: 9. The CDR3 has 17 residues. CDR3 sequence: CASSEEASGRGMNEQFF. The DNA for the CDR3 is TGTGCCAGCAGTGAAGAGGCTAGCGGGAGGGGGATGAATGAGCAGTTCTTC.

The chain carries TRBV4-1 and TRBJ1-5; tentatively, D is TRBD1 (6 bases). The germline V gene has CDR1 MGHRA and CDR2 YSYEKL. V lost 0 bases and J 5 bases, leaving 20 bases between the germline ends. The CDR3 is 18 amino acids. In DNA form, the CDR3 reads TGCGCCAGCAGCCAAGATTTCATCGGGGGGGGGCCATATCAGCCCCAGCATTTT. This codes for CASSQDFIGGGPYQPQHF.

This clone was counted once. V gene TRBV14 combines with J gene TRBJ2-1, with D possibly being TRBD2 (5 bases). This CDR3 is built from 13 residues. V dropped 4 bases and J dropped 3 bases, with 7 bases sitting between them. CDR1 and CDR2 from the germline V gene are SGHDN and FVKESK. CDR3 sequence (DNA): TGTGCCAGCAGCCGAGGGAACTACAATGAGCAGTTCTTC. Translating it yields CASSRGNYNEQFF.

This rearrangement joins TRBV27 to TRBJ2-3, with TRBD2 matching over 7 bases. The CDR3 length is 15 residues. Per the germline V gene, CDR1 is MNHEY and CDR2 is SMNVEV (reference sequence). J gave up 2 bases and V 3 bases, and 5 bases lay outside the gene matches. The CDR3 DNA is TGTGCCAGCAGTTTTCTGGGACTAAACACAGATACGCAGTATTTT. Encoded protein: CASSFLGLNTDTQYF.

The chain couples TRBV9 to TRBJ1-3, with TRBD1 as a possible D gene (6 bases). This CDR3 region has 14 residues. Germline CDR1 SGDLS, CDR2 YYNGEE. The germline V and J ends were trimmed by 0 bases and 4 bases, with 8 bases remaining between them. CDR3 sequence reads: CASSVGGAGNTIYF. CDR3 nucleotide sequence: TGTGCCAGCAGCGTAGGGGGGGCCGGAAACACCATATATTTT.

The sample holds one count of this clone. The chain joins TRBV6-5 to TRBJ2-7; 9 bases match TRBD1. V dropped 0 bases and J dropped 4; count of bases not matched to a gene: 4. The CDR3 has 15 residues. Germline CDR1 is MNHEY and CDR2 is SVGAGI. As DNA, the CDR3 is TGTGCCAGCAGTTACTCCGGGACAGGGTCGTACGAGCAGTACTTC. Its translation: CASSYSGTGSYEQYF.

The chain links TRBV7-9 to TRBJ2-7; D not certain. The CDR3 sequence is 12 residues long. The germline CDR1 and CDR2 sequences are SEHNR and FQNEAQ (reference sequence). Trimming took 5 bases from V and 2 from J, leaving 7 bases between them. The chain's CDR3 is CASSEVAYEQYF. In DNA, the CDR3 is TGTGCCAGCAGCGAAGTAGCCTACGAGCAGTACTTC. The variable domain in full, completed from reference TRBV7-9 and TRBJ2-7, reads DTGVSQNPRHKITKRGQNVTFRCDPISEHNRLYWYRQTLGQGPEFLTYFQNEAQLEKSRLLSDRFSAERPKGSFSTLEIQRTEQGDSAMYLCASSEVAYEQYFGPGTRLTVT.

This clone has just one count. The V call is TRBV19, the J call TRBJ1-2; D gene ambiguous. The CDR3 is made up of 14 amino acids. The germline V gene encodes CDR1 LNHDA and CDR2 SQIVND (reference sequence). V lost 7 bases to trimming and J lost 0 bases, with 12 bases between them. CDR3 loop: CASTPDAANYGYTF. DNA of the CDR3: TGTGCCAGTACCCCGGACGCCGCTAACTATGGCTACACCTTC.